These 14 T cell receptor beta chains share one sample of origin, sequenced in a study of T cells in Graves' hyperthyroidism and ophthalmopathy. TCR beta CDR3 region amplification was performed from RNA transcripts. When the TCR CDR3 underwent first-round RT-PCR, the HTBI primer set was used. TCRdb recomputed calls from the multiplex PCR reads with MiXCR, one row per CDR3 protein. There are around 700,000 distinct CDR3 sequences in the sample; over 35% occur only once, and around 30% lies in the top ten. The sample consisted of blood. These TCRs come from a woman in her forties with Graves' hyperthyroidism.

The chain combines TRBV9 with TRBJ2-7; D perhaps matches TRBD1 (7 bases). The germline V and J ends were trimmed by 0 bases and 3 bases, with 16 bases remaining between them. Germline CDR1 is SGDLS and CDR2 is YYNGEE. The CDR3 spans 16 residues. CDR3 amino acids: CASSVAGGQTIYEQYF. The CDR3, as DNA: TGTGCCAGCAGCGTAGCAGGGGGGCAGACTATCTACGAGCAGTACTTC.

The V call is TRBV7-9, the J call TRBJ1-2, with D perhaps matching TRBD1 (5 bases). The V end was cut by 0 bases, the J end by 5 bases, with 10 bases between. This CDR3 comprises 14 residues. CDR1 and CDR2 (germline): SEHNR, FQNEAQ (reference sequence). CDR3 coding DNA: TGTGCCAGCAGCTTAGCTTCCGGGGGTTATGGCTACACCTTC. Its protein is CASSLASGGYGYTF.

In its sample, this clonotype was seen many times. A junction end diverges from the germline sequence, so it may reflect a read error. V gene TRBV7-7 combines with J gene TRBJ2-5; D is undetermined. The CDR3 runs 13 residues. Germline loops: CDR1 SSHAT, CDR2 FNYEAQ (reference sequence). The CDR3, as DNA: TGTGCTAGCAGCTTGATCGAGGAAGAGACCCAGTACTTC. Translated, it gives CASSLIEEETQYF.

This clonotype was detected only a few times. Here the CDR3 DNA reads TGTGCCAGTAGTAGCCGGGGACAGGGCGGTTTCTATAATTCACCCCTCCACTTT. Residues: CASSSRGQGGFYNSPLHF. The chain recombines TRBV19 with TRBJ1-6, with TRBD1 matching over 9 bases. The CDR3 contains 18 residues. In germline, CDR1 is LNHDA, CDR2 SQIVND (reference sequence). The V gene end was trimmed by 4 bases and the J gene end by 3 bases; junction bases not matched to a gene: 10.

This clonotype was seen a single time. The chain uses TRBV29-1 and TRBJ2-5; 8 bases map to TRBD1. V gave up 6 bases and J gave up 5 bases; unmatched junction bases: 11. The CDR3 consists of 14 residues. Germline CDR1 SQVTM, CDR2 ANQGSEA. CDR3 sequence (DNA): TGCAGCGTAGGCTCATCAGGGGGCCCGGAGACCCAGTACTTC. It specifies CSVGSSGGPETQYF.

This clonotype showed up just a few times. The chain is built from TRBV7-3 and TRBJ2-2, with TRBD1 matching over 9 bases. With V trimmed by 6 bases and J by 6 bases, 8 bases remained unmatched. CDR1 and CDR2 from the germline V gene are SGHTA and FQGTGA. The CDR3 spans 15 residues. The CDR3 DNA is TGTGCCAGCAGGCGGAACACAGGGGGCTCCGGGGAGCTGTTTTTT. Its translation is CASRRNTGGSGELFF.

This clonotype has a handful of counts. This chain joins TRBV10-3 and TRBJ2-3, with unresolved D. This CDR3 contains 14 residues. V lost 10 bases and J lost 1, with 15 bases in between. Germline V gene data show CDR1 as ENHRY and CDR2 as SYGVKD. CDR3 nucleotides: TGTGCCAGCAGCCCACCAAAGCGCACAGATACGCAGTATTTT. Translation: CASSPPKRTDTQYF.

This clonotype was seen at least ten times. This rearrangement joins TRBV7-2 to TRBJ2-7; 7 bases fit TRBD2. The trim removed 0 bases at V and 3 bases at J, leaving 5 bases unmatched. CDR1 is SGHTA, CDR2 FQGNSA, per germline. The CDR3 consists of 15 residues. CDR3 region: CASSLAAGPHYEQYF. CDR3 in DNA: TGTGCCAGCAGCTTAGCAGCGGGACCGCACTACGAGCAGTACTTC.

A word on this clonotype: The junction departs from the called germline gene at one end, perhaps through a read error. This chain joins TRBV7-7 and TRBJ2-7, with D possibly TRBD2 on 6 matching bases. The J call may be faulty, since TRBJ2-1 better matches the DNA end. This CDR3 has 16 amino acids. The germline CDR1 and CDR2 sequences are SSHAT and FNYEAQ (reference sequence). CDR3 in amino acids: CASSTRAGKRYNEQFF. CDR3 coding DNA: TGTGCTAGCAGCACCAGGGCGGGAAAGCGTTACAATGAGCAGTTCTTC.

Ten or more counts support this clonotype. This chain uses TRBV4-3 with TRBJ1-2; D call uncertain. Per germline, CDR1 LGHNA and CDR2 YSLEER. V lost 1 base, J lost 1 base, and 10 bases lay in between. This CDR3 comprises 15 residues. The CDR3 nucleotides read TGCGCCAGCAGCCAAGTAGACACCAGTAACTATGGCTACACCTTC. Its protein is CASSQVDTSNYGYTF.

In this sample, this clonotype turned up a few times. CDR3 in amino acids: CASSHGGPGANYGYTF. CDR3 nucleotide sequence: TGTGCCAGCAGCCATGGGGGGCCAGGAGCTAACTATGGCTACACCTTC. This rearrangement joins TRBV7-9 to TRBJ1-2; tentative D call: TRBD1 (6 bases). This CDR3 contains 16 residues. Between the trimmed V and J ends, which lost 5 bases and 0 bases, there was a span of 16 bases. From germline, CDR1 is SEHNR and CDR2 FQNEAQ (reference sequence).

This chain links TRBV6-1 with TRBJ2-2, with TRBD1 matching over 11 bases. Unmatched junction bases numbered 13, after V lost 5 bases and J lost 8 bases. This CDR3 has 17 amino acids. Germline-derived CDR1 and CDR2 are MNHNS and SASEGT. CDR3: CASSPPWTGGGVGELFF. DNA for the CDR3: TGTGCCAGCAGTCCACCCTGGACAGGGGGCGGGGTAGGGGAGCTGTTTTTT.

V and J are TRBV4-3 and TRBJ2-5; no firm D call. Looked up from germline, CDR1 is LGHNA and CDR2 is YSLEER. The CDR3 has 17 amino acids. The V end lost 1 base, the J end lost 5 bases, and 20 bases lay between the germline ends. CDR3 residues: CASSQAPGSLAVETQYF. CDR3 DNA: TGCGCCAGCAGCCAAGCCCCTGGGTCCCTGGCGGTGGAGACCCAGTACTTC.

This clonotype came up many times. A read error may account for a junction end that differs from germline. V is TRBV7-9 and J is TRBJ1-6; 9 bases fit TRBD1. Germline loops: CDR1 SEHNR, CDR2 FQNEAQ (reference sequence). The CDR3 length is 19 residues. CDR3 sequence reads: CASSQKGFPGQGRDSPLHF. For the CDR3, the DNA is TGCGCCAGCAGCCAAAAGGGGTTCCCGGGACAGGGACGGGATTCACCCCTCCACTTT.